Below, 30 T cell receptor beta chains from the same sample are listed, as sequenced in a study of sequential checkpoint blockade in melanoma. Treatment of the sample: randomized to nivolumab then ipilimumab (arm A) or the reverse (arm B). TCRdb's table, derived via immunoSEQ multiplex PCR, lists solely in-frame clones and lacks some. The data contain 7,500 to 9,500 clones, around a quarter of them seen just once; the ten biggest clones take up 5.9%. Sample: tumor tissue (inferred from file names), taken from a patient given nivolumab and ipilimumab in sequence. Receptor source: a human donor with melanoma.

This chain connects TRBV6-8 to TRBJ2-7; D may be TRBD1 or TRBD2 (5 bases each). This CDR3 has 15 amino acids. CDR1 and CDR2 (germline): MNHGY, SAAAGT. Between the trimmed V and J ends, which lost 6 bases and 3 bases, there was a span of 18 bases. The CDR3 loop is CASSRPGPGLYEQYF. The CDR3 bases are TGTGCCAGCAGCCGTCCGGGGCCGGGTCTCTACGAGCAGTACTTC.

CDR3 region: CSVEVPGVTYGYTF. CDR3 nucleotides: TGCAGCGTTGAAGTGCCAGGTGTTACGTATGGCTACACCTTC. The chain joins TRBV29-1 to TRBJ1-2; D unresolved. V was shortened by 1 base and J by 5 bases, with 14 bases between the two germline ends. CDR3 size: 14 residues. Germline-derived CDR1 and CDR2 are SQVTM and ANQGSEA.

In its sample, this clone was seen a few times. The rearrangement joins TRBV19 to TRBJ2-1; perhaps TRBD1 as D (5 bases). There are 16 residues in the CDR3. Trimming stripped 0 bases from V and 5 bases from J, with 14 bases between. Germline V gives CDR1 LNHDA, CDR2 SQIVND (reference sequence). CDR3 residues: CASSIDPNRQNNEQFF. The CDR3 bases are TGTGCCAGTAGTATAGACCCCAACAGGCAGAACAATGAGCAGTTCTTC.

The CDR3 loop reads CASSPRTSGEINEQFF. The CDR3 bases are TGTGCCAGCAGCCCTCGGACTAGCGGGGAAATCAATGAGCAGTTCTTC. V and J are TRBV11-3 and TRBJ2-1, with TRBD2 matching 12 bases. V lost 5 bases and J lost 6; bases outside the gene matches: 8. Germline V gene sequence: CDR1 SGHNT, CDR2 YENEEA. The CDR3 has 16 amino acids.

The table lists this clone with a few counts. This chain uses TRBV11-3 with TRBJ1-2; TRBD1 is a possible D gene (5 bases). Trimming shortened V by 2 bases and J by 0 bases, and 13 bases separated the two germline ends. The CDR3 is 16 amino acids. Per the germline V gene, CDR1 is SGHNT and CDR2 is YENEEA. CDR3 loop: CASSLTTGRANYGYTF. In DNA form, the CDR3 reads TGTGCCAGCAGCTTAACCACAGGCAGAGCTAACTATGGCTACACCTTC.

This clone has ten or more counts. V is TRBV23-1 and J is TRBJ1-2; 7 bases fit TRBD1. TRBV23-1 qualifies as an ORF whose function is uncertain. Trimming removed 6 bases from V and 3 bases from J; junction bases left unmatched: 13. This CDR3 region has 16 residues. CDR3 in amino acids: CASSHEQGTWYYGYTF. The CDR3 DNA sequence: TGCGCCAGCAGCCATGAACAGGGGACATGGTACTATGGCTACACCTTC.

Within the sample, this clone is large (0.1 to 1%). The chain carries TRBV6-8 and TRBJ1-4; the match to TRBD1 covers 11 bases. Germline V gives CDR1 MNHGY, CDR2 SAAAGT. CDR3 length: 18 residues. V lost 5 bases to trimming and J lost 0 bases; unmatched junction nucleotides: 8. As DNA, the CDR3 is TGTGCCAGCAGTCCGGGACAGGGGGGTTCCACAACTAATGAAAAACTGTTTTTT. It specifies CASSPGQGGSTTNEKLFF.

This rearrangement joins TRBV9 to TRBJ1-2; no definite D call. Trimming left V 4 bases short and J 10 bases short, with 17 bases between. Germline V gene data show CDR1 as SGDLS and CDR2 as YYNGEE. The CDR3 consists of 13 residues. The DNA for the CDR3 is TGTGCCAGCAGCCCAGTGAGGGTGGGTTTCTACACCTTC. Protein product: CASSPVRVGFYTF. The full variable domain, completed using reference TRBV9 and TRBJ1-2, is DSGVTQTPKHLITATGQRVTLRCSPRSGDLSVYWYQQSLDQGLQFLIQYYNGEERAKGNILERFSAQQFPDLHSELNLSSLELGDSALYFCASSPVRVGFYTFGSGTRLTVV.

This sequence joins TRBV5-1 and TRBJ2-5, with 14 bases lining up with TRBD2. Germline V CDR1 and CDR2: SGHRS, YFSETQ. CDR3 length: 17 residues. Trimming at V came to 3 bases and at J to 5 bases, leaving 9 bases not matched to a gene. The CDR3 loop is CASSSMGLAGAVETQYF. In nucleotides, the CDR3 is TGCGCCAGCAGCTCTATGGGACTAGCGGGAGCGGTGGAGACCCAGTACTTC.

This clone was counted only a few times. The chain employs TRBV30 and TRBJ2-1; D is possibly TRBD1 or TRBD2 (6 bases each). Trimming pared 0 bases from V and 11 bases from J, leaving 11 bases between. Germline V gives CDR1 GTSNPN, CDR2 SVGIG (reference sequence). The CDR3 loop spans 12 amino acids. Written as DNA, the CDR3 is TGTGCCTGGAGTGTAGGGGGGACGCAGCAGTTCTTC. Translating it yields CAWSVGGTQQFF.

This clone turned up a few times. The V gene is TRBV10-2, the J gene TRBJ2-3; perhaps TRBD2 as D (6 bases). The CDR3 has 16 residues. Germline assignment: CDR1 WSHSY and CDR2 SAAADI. Trimming left V 8 bases short and J 0 bases short, with 18 bases between. The CDR3, as DNA: TGCGCCAGCGGAGGCGGGCGGGATACTAGCACAGATACGCAGTATTTT. Its protein product is CASGGGRDTSTDTQYF.

J is TRBJ2-4 and V is TRBV28; TRBD1 is a possible D gene (6 bases). From germline, CDR1 is MDHEN and CDR2 SYDVKM. Trimming removed 6 bases at V and 2 bases at J, with 14 bases between. The CDR3 totals 15 residues. CDR3: CASSPRGRTKNIQYF. For the CDR3, the DNA is TGTGCCAGCAGCCCCAGGGGACGTACCAAAAACATTCAGTACTTC.

As concerns this clone: It is unclear where the CDR3 begins or ends on the DNA, so no DNA is shown, and the CDR3 is as TCRdb lists it. The J gene is TRBJ2-5, the V gene TRBV11-3. The CDR3 length equals 14 residues, ends included. Germline CDR1 is SGHNT and CDR2 is YENEEA. The CDR3 protein is CASSYDFRGRTQYF.

The chain combines TRBV28 with TRBJ2-7, with 13 positions matching TRBD2. Germline V gene data show CDR1 as MDHEN and CDR2 as SYDVKM. The CDR3 is made up of 17 amino acids. V lost 3 bases and J lost 7; bases outside the gene matches: 12. The CDR3 region is CASSFGGLAGDLGEQYF. The CDR3 DNA follows: TGTGCCAGCAGTTTCGGAGGACTAGCGGGAGATTTGGGAGAGCAGTACTTC.

A few counts support this clone. A read error may account for a junction end that differs from germline. This chain joins TRBV6-8 and TRBJ1-5; D gene uncertain. Germline V lookup: CDR1 MNHGY, CDR2 SAAAGT. The CDR3 spans 14 residues. CDR3 amino acids: CAISVDGNNQPQHF. CDR3 DNA: TGTGCCATCAGTGTGGACGGGAATAATCAGCCCCAGCATTTT.

In this sample, this clone is medium-sized. This sequence joins TRBV4-1 and TRBJ2-7; the D gene is possibly TRBD2 (6 bases). The V gene lost 1 base and the J gene lost 4 bases, with 14 bases spanning the gap. Looked up from germline, CDR1 is MGHRA and CDR2 is YSYEKL. The CDR3 sequence is 15 residues long. The CDR3 sequence is CASSQVLDGGYEQYF. The CDR3 nucleotides read TGCGCCAGCAGCCAAGTTCTAGACGGGGGATACGAGCAGTACTTC.

The chain links TRBV30 to TRBJ2-5, with TRBD1 matching over 9 bases. V was clipped by 0 bases and J by 5 bases; unmatched bases: 10. The CDR3 is 16 residues long. Looked up from germline, CDR1 is GTSNPN and CDR2 is SVGIG (reference sequence). CDR3 in DNA: TGTGCCTGGAGTGTAACCGGGACAGGGCTTCGGGAGACCCAGTACTTC. Translating it yields CAWSVTGTGLRETQYF.

The chain has TRBV19 and TRBJ2-7; 9 bases map to TRBD1. Germline assignment: CDR1 LNHDA and CDR2 SQIVND (reference sequence). V was pared by 3 bases and J by 5 bases, with 8 bases of the junction left unmatched. The CDR3 has 15 amino acids. The CDR3 DNA reads as TGTGCCAGTAGTATTGGGGGGACAGGGATGGACGAGCAGTACTTC. This sequence encodes CASSIGGTGMDEQYF.

There are many counts of this clone. J is TRBJ2-3 and V is TRBV12-2. TRBV12-2 is a recognized pseudogene. The CDR3 consists of 16 residues. DNA for the CDR3: TGTGCAAGTCGCTTAGCGTTCTGGGTGGTCACAGATACGCAGTATTTT. It translates to CASRLAFWVVTDTQYF.

This clone was recorded at least ten times. The V call is TRBV11-3, the J call TRBJ1-3; D gene unclear. This CDR3 region has 14 residues. The ends were cut back, 0 bases at V and 0 bases at J, with 3 bases in the middle. Germline CDR1 reads SGHNT; CDR2 reads YENEEA. The CDR3 region is CASSLDNSGNTIYF. The CDR3 DNA is TGTGCCAGCAGCTTAGACAACTCTGGAAACACCATATATTTT.

This clone was counted between two and nine times. The rearrangement uses TRBV9 and TRBJ2-3; the D is unclear. Germline assignment: CDR1 SGDLS and CDR2 YYNGEE. The ends were cut back, 0 bases at V and 0 bases at J, with 11 bases in the middle. The CDR3 sequence is 16 residues long. CDR3 DNA: TGTGCCAGCAGCGTAGCTAACCGAGCTAGCACAGATACGCAGTATTTT. Protein: CASSVANRASTDTQYF. Filled out from reference TRBV9 and TRBJ2-3, the complete variable domain reads DSGVTQTPKHLITATGQRVTLRCSPRSGDLSVYWYQQSLDQGLQFLIQYYNGEERAKGNILERFSAQQFPDLHSELNLSSLELGDSALYFCASSVANRASTDTQYFGPGTRLTVL.

CDR3 region: CASSYSNGRNQPQHF. In DNA form, the CDR3 reads TGTGCCAGCAGTTACTCGAACGGCCGCAATCAGCCCCAGCATTTT. This sequence joins TRBV6-8 and TRBJ1-5; no firm D call. Germline V CDR1 and CDR2: MNHGY, SAAAGT. This CDR3 is built from 15 residues. V lost 0 bases and J lost 2, with 8 bases in between.

The chain recombines TRBV19 with TRBJ2-1; D gene uncertain. Germline loops: CDR1 LNHDA, CDR2 SQIVND (reference sequence). The CDR3 runs to 18 residues. Trimming cost V 0 bases and J 0 bases, with 15 bases left between them. CDR3 nucleotides: TGTGCCAGTAGTATAGATGTGTATGGCACAAGCTCCTACAATGAGCAGTTCTTC. It translates to CASSIDVYGTSSYNEQFF.

This CDR3 reads CASSSTGGSYEQYF. DNA of the CDR3: TGCGCCAGCAGCTCGACAGGGGGCTCCTACGAGCAGTACTTC. V gene TRBV5-1 combines with J gene TRBJ2-7; the match to TRBD1 covers 9 bases. Looked up from germline, CDR1 is SGHRS and CDR2 is YFSETQ. The CDR3 length is 14 residues. Trimming took 3 bases from V and 0 from J; bases not matched to a gene: 1.

This clone was detected many times. The J gene is TRBJ2-4, the V gene TRBV6-8, with a tentative D call TRBD1 (5 bases). V shed 5 bases and J shed 0 bases, with 5 bases lying between them. Looked up from germline, CDR1 is MNHGY and CDR2 is SAAAGT. The CDR3 is 13 residues long. CDR3 coding DNA: TGTGCCAGCAGTAGGGGAGCCAAAAACATTCAGTACTTC. Residues: CASSRGAKNIQYF.

V usage is TRBV11-3 and J usage is TRBJ1-5; D gene uncertain. From germline, CDR1 is SGHNT and CDR2 YENEEA. The CDR3 contains 14 residues. V lost 1 base and J lost 0, with 4 bases in between. CDR3 loop: CASSLGGSNQPQHF. CDR3 coding DNA: TGTGCCAGCAGCTTAGGGGGTAGCAATCAGCCCCAGCATTTT.

This clone is labeled as medium-sized. The chain combines TRBV28 with TRBJ2-3; D is perhaps TRBD2 (6 bases). The CDR3 has 16 residues. Trimming cost V 5 bases and J 0 bases, with 15 bases left between them. Germline CDR1 and CDR2: MDHEN and SYDVKM. The CDR3 reads CASSPIAETSTDTQYF. As DNA, the CDR3 is TGTGCCAGCAGTCCCATAGCGGAGACTAGCACAGATACGCAGTATTTT.

J is TRBJ2-4 and V is TRBV11-3, with D perhaps TRBD1 or TRBD2 (5 bases each). This CDR3 contains 15 residues. V shed 5 bases and J shed 2 bases, with 13 bases lying between them. Looked up from germline, CDR1 is SGHNT and CDR2 is YENEEA. As DNA, the CDR3 is TGTGCCAGCAGCCGAGAGGGGCGAACCAAAAACATTCAGTACTTC. Translating gives CASSREGRTKNIQYF.

The chain is built from TRBV11-3 and TRBJ2-1; 9 bases agree with TRBD2. The CDR3 covers 15 residues. Germline assignment: CDR1 SGHNT and CDR2 YENEEA. V shed 4 bases and J 10 bases; nucleotides not matched to a gene: 11. The CDR3 nucleotides are TGTGCCAGCAGCTCCTCCCCAGCGGGGGGTGGCGAGCAGTTCTTC. Encoded protein: CASSSSPAGGGEQFF.

By share, this clone ranks as medium-sized. V usage is TRBV11-3 and J usage is TRBJ1-4; TRBD1 matches at 7 bases. The CDR3 has 16 residues. Germline values: CDR1 SGHNT, CDR2 YENEEA. J was trimmed by 7 bases and V by 5 bases; bases with no gene match: 13. Written as DNA, the CDR3 is TGTGCCAGCAGCAGTGGAATGGGGACAGTGGGTGAAAAACTGTTTTTT. It codes for CASSSGMGTVGEKLFF.